This TCR beta chain appears in the sequencing data of a study of beta chain features in type 1 diabetes. In the case of this clone: This sample also contains other DNA sequences that code for the same CDR3.

The authors reverse transcribed all of the isolated RNA, so sequencing captured expressed TCRB transcripts. Some clones are missing from TCRdb's copy, which holds only in-frame ones; the method was immunoSEQ multiplex PCR. Of about 240,000 clones in the sample, 25% to 30% were seen once. There are 14 residues in the CDR3. V gave up 4 bases and J gave up 2 bases, with 13 bases separating them. CDR1 and CDR2 from the germline V gene are SQVTM and ANQGSEA. The chain employs TRBV29-1 and TRBJ2-3; possible D gene TRBD1, 5 bases. Specimen: central memory CD4+ T cells from blood. The clonotype originates from a man under 40 in good health. For the CDR3, the DNA is TGCAGCGTTGCACCAGGGCAGACCACAGATACGCAGTATTTT. Its translation is CSVAPGQTTDTQYF.